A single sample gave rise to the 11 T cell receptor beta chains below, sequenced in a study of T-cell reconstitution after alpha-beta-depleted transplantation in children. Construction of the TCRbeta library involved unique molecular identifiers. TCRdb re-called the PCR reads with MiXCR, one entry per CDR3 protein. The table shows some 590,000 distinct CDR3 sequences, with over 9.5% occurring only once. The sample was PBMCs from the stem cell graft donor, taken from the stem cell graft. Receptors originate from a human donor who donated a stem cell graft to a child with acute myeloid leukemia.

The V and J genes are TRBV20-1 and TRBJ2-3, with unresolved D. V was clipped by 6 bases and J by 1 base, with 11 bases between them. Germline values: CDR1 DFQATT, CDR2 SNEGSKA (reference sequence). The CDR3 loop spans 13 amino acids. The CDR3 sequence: CSAPSGGTDTQYF. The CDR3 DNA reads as TGCAGTGCCCCCAGTGGGGGCACAGATACGCAGTATTTT.

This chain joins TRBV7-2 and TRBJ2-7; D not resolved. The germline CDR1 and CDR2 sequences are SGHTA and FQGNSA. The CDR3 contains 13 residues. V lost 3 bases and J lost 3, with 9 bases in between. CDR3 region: CASSFDPDYEQYF. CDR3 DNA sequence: TGTGCCAGCAGCTTTGACCCTGACTACGAGCAGTACTTC.

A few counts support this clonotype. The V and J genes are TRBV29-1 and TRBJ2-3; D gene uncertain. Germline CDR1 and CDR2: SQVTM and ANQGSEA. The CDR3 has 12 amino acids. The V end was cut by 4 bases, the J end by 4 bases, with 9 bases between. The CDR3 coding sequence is TGCAGCGTTGTTAGTGTGTCAGATACGCAGTATTTT. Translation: CSVVSVSDTQYF.

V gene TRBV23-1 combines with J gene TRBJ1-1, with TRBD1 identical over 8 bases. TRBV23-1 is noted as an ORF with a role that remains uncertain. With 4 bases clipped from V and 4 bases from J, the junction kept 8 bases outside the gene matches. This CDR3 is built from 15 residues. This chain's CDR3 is CASSPWGRGLTEAFF. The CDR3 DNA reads TGCGCCAGCAGTCCTTGGGGCAGGGGGCTCACTGAAGCTTTCTTT.

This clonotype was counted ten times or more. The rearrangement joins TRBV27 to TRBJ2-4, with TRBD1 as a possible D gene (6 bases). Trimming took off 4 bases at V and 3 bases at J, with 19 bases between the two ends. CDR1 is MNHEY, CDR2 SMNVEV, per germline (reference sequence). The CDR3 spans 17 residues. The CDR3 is CASSSLVLQGVKNIQYF. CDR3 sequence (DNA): TGTGCCAGCAGTTCCCTCGTCTTACAGGGTGTCAAAAACATTCAGTACTTC.

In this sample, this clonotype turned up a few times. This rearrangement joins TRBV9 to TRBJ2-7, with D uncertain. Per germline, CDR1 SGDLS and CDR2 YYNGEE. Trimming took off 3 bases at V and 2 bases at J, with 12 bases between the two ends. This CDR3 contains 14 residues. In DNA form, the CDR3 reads TGTGCCAGCAGCGGGATAAACAATCCCTACGAGCAGTACTTC. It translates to CASSGINNPYEQYF. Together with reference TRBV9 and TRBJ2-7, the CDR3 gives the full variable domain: DSGVTQTPKHLITATGQRVTLRCSPRSGDLSVYWYQQSLDQGLQFLIQYYNGEERAKGNILERFSAQQFPDLHSELNLSSLELGDSALYFCASSGINNPYEQYFGPGTRLTVT.

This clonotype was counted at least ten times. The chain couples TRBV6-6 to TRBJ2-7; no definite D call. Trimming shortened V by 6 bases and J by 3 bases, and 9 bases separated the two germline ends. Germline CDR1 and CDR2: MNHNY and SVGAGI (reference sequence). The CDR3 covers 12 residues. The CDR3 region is CASSQQSYEQYF. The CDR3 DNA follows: TGTGCCAGCAGCCAACAGAGCTACGAGCAGTACTTC.

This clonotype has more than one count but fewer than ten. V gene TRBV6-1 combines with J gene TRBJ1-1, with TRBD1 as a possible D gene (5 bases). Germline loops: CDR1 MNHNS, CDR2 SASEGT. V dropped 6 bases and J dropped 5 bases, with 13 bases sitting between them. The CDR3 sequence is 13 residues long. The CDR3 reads CASRREPGTEAFF. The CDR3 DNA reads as TGTGCCAGCAGAAGGGAACCAGGGACTGAAGCTTTCTTT.

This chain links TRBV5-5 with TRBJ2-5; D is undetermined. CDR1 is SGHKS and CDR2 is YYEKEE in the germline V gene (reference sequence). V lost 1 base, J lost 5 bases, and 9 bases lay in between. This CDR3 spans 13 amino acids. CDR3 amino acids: CASSLYGSETQYF. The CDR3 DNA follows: TGTGCCAGCAGCTTGTACGGGTCCGAGACCCAGTACTTC.

The CDR3 DNA sequence: TGCGCCAGCAGCTTAACACAGGGGGCGCGGGAGCAGTACTTC. Its protein product is CASSLTQGAREQYF. The rearrangement uses TRBV5-1 and TRBJ2-7, with 9 nucleotides matching TRBD1. The germline CDR1 and CDR2 sequences are SGHRS and YFSETQ. CDR3 length: 14 residues. The junction had 7 bases not matched to a gene; V was cut back by 2 bases and J by 7 bases.

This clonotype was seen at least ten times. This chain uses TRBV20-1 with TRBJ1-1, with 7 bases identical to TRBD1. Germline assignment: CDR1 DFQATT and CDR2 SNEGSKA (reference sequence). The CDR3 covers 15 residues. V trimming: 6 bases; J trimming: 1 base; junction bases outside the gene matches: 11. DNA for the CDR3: TGCAGTGCCACGATGCCGGGACAGCAGAACACTGAAGCTTTCTTT. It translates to CSATMPGQQNTEAFF.